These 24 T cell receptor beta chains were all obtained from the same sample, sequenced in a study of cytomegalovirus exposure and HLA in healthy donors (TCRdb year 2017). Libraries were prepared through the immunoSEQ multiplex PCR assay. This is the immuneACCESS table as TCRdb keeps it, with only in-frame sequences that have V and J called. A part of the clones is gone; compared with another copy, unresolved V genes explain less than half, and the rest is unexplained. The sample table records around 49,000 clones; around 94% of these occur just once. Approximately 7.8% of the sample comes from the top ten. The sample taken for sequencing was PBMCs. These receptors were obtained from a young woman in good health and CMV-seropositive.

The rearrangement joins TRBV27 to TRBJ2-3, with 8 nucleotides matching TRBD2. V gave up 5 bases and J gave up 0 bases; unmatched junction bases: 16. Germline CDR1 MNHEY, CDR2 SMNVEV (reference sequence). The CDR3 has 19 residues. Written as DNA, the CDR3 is TGTGCCAGCAGTCTAACGGCCGGGACTAGTAAAATCAGCACAGATACGCAGTATTTT. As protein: CASSLTAGTSKISTDTQYF.

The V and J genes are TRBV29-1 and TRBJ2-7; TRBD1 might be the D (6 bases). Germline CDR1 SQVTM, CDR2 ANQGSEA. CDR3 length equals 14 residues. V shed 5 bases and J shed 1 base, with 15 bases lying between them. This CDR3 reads CSVKKTGGSYEQYF. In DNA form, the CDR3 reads TGCAGCGTTAAGAAGACAGGAGGTTCCTACGAGCAGTACTTC.

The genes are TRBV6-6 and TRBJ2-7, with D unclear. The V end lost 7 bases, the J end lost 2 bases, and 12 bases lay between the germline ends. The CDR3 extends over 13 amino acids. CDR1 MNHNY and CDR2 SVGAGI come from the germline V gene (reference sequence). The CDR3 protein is CASTHGGTYEQYF. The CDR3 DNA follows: TGTGCCAGCACCCATGGCGGTACCTACGAGCAGTACTTC.

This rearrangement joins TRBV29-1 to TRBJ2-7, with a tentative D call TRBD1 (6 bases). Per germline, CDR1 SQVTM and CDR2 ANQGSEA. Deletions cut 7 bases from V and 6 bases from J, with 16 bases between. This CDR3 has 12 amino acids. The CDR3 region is CSAANRDVEQYF. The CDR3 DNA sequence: TGCAGCGCCGCTAACAGGGACGTCGAGCAGTACTTC.

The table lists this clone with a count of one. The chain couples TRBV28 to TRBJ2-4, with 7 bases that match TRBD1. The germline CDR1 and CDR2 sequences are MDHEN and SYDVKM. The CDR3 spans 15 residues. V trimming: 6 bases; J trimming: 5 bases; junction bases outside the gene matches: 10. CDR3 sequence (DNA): TGTGCCAGCAGGCGCACAGGGGCTGGACAAAACATTCAGTACTTC. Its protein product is CASRRTGAGQNIQYF.

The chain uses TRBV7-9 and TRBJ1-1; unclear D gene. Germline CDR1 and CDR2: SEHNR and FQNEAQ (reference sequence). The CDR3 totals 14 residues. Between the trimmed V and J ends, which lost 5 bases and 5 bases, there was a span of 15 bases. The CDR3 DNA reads TGTGCCAGCAGCCCGGCGGGGAAGAGGACTGAAGCTTTCTTT. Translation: CASSPAGKRTEAFF.

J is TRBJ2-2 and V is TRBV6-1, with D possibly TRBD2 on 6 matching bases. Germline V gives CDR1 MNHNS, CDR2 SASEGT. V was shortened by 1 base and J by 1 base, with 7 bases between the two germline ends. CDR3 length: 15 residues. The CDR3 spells CASSEGAGNTGELFF. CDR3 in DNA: TGTGCCAGCAGTGAAGGAGCGGGGAACACCGGGGAGCTGTTTTTT.

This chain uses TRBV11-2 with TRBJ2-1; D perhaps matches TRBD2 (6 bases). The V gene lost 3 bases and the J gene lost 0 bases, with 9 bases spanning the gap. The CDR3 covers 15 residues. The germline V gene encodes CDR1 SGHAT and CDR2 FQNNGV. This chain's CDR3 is CASSLGLSSYNEQFF. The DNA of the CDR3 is TGTGCCAGCAGCTTGGGACTCAGCTCCTACAATGAGCAGTTCTTC.

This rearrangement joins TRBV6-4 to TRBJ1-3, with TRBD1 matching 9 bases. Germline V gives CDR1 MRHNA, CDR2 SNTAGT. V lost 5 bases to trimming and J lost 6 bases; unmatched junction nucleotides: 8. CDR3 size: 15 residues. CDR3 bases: TGTGCCAGCAGTACACGGACAGGGGACCCAAACACCATATATTTT. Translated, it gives CASSTRTGDPNTIYF.

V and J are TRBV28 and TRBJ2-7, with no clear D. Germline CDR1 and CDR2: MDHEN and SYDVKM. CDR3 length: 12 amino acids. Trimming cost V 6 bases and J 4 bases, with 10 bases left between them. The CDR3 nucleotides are TGTGCCAGCAGCGTAACAGATTACGAGCAGTACTTC. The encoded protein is CASSVTDYEQYF.

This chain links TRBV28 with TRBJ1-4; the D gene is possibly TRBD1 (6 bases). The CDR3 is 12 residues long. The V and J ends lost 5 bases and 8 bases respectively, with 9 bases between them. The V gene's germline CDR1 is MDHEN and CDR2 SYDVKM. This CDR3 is CASSLQGEKLFF. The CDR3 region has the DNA TGTGCCAGCAGTCTTCAGGGGGAAAAACTGTTTTTT.

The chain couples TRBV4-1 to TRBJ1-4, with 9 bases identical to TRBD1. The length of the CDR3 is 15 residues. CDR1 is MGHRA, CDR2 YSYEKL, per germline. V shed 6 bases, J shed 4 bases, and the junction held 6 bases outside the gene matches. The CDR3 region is CASSGTGGLNEKLFF. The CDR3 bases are TGCGCCAGCAGTGGAACAGGGGGCCTTAATGAAAAACTGTTTTTT.

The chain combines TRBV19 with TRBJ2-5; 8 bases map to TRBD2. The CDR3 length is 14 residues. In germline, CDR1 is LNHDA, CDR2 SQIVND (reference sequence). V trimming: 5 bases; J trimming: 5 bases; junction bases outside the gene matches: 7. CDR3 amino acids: CASSAGGRFETQYF. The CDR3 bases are TGTGCCAGTAGTGCGGGGGGAAGGTTCGAGACCCAGTACTTC.

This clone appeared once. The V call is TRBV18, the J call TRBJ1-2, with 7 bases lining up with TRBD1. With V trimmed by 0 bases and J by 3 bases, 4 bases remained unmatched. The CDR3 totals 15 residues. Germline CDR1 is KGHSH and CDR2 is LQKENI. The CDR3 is CASSPPDRSHYGYTF. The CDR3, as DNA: TGTGCCAGCTCACCACCGGACAGGTCGCACTATGGCTACACCTTC.

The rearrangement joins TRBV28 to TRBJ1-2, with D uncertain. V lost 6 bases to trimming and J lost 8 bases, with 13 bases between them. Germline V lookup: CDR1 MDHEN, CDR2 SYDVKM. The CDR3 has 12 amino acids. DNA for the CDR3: TGTGCCAGCAGGAGGGAAATAGAAGGCTACACCTTC. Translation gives CASRREIEGYTF.

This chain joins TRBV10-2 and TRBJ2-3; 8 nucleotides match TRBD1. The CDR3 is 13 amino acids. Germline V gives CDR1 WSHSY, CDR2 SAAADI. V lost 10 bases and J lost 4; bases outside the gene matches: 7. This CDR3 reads CATRDRSPDTQYF. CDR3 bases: TGCGCCACCCGGGACAGGAGTCCAGATACGCAGTATTTT.

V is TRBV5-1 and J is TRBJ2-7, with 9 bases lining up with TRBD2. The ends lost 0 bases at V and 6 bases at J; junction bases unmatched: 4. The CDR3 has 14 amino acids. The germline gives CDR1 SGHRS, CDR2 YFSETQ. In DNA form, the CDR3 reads TGCGCCAGCAGCTTGGCTCTAGCGGGGCCCGAGCAGTACTTC. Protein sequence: CASSLALAGPEQYF.

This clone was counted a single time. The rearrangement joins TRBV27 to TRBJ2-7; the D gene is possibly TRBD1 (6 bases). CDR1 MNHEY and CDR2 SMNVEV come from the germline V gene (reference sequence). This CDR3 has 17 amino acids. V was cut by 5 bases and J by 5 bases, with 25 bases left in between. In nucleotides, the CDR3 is TGTGCCAGCAGTCTAACCCCCACCCCCAACAGGGTCCACGAGCAGTACTTC. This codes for CASSLTPTPNRVHEQYF.

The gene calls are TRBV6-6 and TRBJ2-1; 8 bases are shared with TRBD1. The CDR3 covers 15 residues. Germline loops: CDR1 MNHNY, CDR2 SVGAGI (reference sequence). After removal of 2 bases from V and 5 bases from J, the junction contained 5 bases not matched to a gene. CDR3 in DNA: TGTGCCAGCAGTTACCCTAGGACAGGGAACAATGAGCAGTTCTTC. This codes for CASSYPRTGNNEQFF.

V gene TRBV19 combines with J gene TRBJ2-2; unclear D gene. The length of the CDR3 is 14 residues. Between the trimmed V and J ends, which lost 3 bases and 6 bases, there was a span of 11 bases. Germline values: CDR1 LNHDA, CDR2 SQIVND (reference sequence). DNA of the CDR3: TGTGCCAGTAGTATCAGGTCGAGACCCGGGGAGCTGTTTTTT. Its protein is CASSIRSRPGELFF.

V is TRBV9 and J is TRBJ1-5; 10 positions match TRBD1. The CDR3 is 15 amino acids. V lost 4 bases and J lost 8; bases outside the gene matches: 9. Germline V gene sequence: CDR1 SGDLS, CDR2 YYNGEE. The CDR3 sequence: CASSPGQGEGEPQHF. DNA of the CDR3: TGTGCCAGCAGCCCAGGACAGGGGGAGGGAGAGCCCCAGCATTTT.

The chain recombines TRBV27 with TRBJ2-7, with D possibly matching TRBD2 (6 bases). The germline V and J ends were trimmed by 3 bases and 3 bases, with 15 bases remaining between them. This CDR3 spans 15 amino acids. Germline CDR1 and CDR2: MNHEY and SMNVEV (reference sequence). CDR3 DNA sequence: TGTGCCAGCAGTTTGGGGCCGGGACTCGGCTACGAGCAGTACTTC. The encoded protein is CASSLGPGLGYEQYF.

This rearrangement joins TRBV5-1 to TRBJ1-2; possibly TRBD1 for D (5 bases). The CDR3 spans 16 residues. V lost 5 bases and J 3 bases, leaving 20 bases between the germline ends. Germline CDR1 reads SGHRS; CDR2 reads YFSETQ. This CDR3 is CASSLSRDSGDYGYTF. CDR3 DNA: TGCGCCAGCAGTTTATCCCGGGACTCAGGTGACTATGGCTACACCTTC.

The CDR3 nucleotides are TGCGCCAGCAGCCCCCTCCAGGCCCTCCAAGAGACCCAGTACTTC. This gives the protein CASSPLQALQETQYF. The genes are TRBV10-1 and TRBJ2-5; D unresolved. This CDR3 is 15 amino acids long. Germline lookup yields CDR1 WNHNN and CDR2 SYGVQD (reference sequence). V lost 6 bases and J 1 base, leaving 15 bases between the germline ends.